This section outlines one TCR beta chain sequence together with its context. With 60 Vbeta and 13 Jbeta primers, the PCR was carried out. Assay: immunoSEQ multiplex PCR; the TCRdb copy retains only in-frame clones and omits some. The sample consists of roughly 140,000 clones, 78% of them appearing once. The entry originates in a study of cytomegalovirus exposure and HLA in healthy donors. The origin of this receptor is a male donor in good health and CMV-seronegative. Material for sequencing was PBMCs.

CDR3 sequence (DNA): TGCGCCAGCAGCTTGTCTCCAGACATGAACACTGAAGCTTTCTTT. Its translation is CASSLSPDMNTEAFF. The rearrangement links TRBV5-1 to TRBJ1-1; no firm D call. The CDR3 is 15 amino acids. V lost 1 base to trimming and J lost 0 bases, with 10 bases between them. CDR1 is SGHRS, CDR2 YFSETQ, per germline.